This T cell receptor (beta chain) was sequenced in a study of blood T cell repertoires in COVID-19. The V segment lost 8 bases and the J segment 0 bases; nucleotides outside the gene matches: 9. The CDR3 has 15 amino acids. Germline CDR1 SEHNR, CDR2 FQNEAQ (reference sequence). Per the study methods: Reference gene primers were amplified, and this amplification served to estimate nucleated cell counts. The table came from immunoSEQ multiplex PCR; TCRdb's copy has only in-frame clones and leaves some out. D and trimming were read from the DNA, whereas the V and J calls and clone size are those reported in that table. The table has about 240,000 clones, 80% to 90% seen once.

This TCR was sampled from a woman older than 75 with COVID-19, enrolled during active disease. Sample: peripheral blood. The chain combines TRBV7-9 with TRBJ1-1; 7 nucleotides match TRBD1. The CDR3 sequence: CASYIPGQLNTEAFF. The CDR3 DNA follows: TGTGCCAGCTATATACCGGGACAGTTGAACACTGAAGCTTTCTTT.